This T cell receptor (beta chain) was captured by sequencing in a study of T cell responses to AZD1222 COVID-19 vaccine. General study findings and limits: Once two AZD1222 doses were given, Spike-specific TCR breadth and depth went up.

The repertoire was sequenced with immunoSEQ multiplex PCR; TCRdb's copy has only in-frame clones and lacks some. The sample lists about 88,000 clones, about 90% seen once, with roughly 5% in the top ten. The CDR3 contains 13 residues. After removal of 6 bases from V and 6 bases from J, the junction contained 1 base not matched to a gene. CDR1 MNHEY and CDR2 SVGAGI come from the germline V gene. Notes on this clone: Antigen unknown.

The receptor was derived from an adult in good health. The rearrangement uses TRBV6-5 and TRBJ1-6; 8 bases line up with TRBD1. Sequencing used peripheral blood, obtained on day 0 of MenACWY control vaccination. CDR3 sequence (DNA): TGTGCCAGCAGGGACAGGGTTAATTCACCCCTCCACTTT. Its translation is CASRDRVNSPLHF.